Presented here are 6 T cell receptor beta chains from one specimen sequenced in a study of cytomegalovirus exposure and HLA in healthy donors. PCR primers comprised 60 Vbeta and 13 Jbeta primers. The data were produced by immunoSEQ multiplex PCR, yet TCRdb's version contains in-frame clones alone and is incomplete. The repertoire holds about 110,000 clones, with about four fifths as singletons. The material sequenced was PBMCs. These receptors were obtained from a young man in good health and CMV-seropositive.

This clone has only a few counts. This rearrangement joins TRBV5-1 to TRBJ2-5; 10 nucleotides match TRBD1. Losses at the gene ends were 2 bases for V and 7 bases for J; bases not matched to a gene: 5. The CDR3 runs 14 residues. Germline V CDR1 and CDR2: SGHRS, YFSETQ. The CDR3 is CASSLRDRGGTQYF. The CDR3 coding sequence is TGCGCCAGCAGCTTACGGGACAGGGGAGGGACCCAGTACTTC.

V and J are TRBV5-1 and TRBJ2-7; 8 positions match TRBD1. This CDR3 comprises 13 residues. Losses at the gene ends were 3 bases for V and 5 bases for J; bases not matched to a gene: 4. The V gene's germline CDR1 is SGHRS and CDR2 YFSETQ. This chain's CDR3 is CASSWQGANEQYF. CDR3 DNA: TGCGCCAGCAGCTGGCAGGGGGCCAACGAGCAGTACTTC. Using reference TRBV5-1 and TRBJ2-7 for the parts outside the CDR3, the full variable domain is KAGVTQTPRYLIKTRGQQVTLSCSPISGHRSVSWYQQTPGQGLQFLFEYFSETQRNKGNFPGRFSGRQFSNSRSEMNVSTLELGDSALYLCASSWQGANEQYFGPGTRLTVT.

Written as DNA, the CDR3 is TGTGCCAGCAGCACCGGACAGGGTGAGAATGAGCAGTTCTTC. Residues: CASSTGQGENEQFF. The chain has TRBV6-5 and TRBJ2-1; TRBD1 aligns across 8 bases. The CDR3 is made up of 14 amino acids. With 6 bases clipped from V and 7 bases from J, the junction kept 8 bases outside the gene matches. Germline V gene lookup returns CDR1 MNHEY and CDR2 SVGAGI.

This chain joins TRBV7-8 and TRBJ1-3, with D possibly matching TRBD1 (6 bases). V lost 4 bases to trimming and J lost 2 bases, with 18 bases between them. The CDR3 spans 17 residues. The V gene's germline CDR1 is SGHVS and CDR2 FQNEAQ. The CDR3 region is CASSSRWGRGTGNTIYF. CDR3 coding DNA: TGTGCCAGCAGCTCTAGATGGGGCAGGGGTACTGGAAACACCATATATTTT.

This sequence joins TRBV5-1 and TRBJ1-2; possibly TRBD1 for D (6 bases). The CDR3 contains 14 residues. Looked up from germline, CDR1 is SGHRS and CDR2 is YFSETQ. The V gene lost 7 bases and the J gene lost 0 bases, with 13 bases spanning the gap. CDR3 residues: CASRGQSTNYGYTF. CDR3 coding DNA: TGCGCCAGCCGTGGACAGAGTACTAACTATGGCTACACCTTC.

This clone has only one observation. This chain connects TRBV19 to TRBJ1-1, with 9 bases matching TRBD1. V shed 7 bases and J 4 bases; nucleotides not matched to a gene: 7. The germline gives CDR1 LNHDA, CDR2 SQIVND (reference sequence). This CDR3 region has 14 residues. CDR3 loop: CASITGTGFTEAFF. The CDR3 DNA sequence: TGTGCCAGTATCACTGGGACAGGGTTCACTGAAGCTTTCTTT.